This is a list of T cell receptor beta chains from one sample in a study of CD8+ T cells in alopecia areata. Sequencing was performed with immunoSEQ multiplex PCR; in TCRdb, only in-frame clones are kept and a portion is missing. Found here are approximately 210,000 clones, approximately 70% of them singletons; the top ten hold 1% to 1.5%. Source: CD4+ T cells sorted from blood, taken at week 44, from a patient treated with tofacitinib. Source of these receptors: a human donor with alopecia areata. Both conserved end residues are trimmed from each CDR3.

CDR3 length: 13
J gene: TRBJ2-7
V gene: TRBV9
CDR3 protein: ASIRGVGGHHEQY

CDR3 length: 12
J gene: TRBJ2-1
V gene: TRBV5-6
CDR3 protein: ASSLYPSNNEQF

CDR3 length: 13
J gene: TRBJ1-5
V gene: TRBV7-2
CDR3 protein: ASSLEGRGAQPQH

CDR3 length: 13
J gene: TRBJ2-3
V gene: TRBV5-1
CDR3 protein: ASSALDRDSDTQY

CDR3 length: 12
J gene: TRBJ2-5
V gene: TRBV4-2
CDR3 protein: ASSQEDRQETQY

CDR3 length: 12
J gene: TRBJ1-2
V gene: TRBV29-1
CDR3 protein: SVEGRPSWDGYT

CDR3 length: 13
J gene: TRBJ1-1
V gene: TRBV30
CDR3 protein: AWRDGGPLSTEAF

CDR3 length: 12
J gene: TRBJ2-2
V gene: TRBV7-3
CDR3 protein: ASGAGASTGELF

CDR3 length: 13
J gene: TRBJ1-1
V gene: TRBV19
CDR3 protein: ASSPTGGRGLEAF

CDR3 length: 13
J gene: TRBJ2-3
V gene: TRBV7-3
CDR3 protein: ASSFGPGRTDTQY

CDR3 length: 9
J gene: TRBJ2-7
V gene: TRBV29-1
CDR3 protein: SVDSGHEQY

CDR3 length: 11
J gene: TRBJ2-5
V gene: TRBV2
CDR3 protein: ASSEIPQETQY

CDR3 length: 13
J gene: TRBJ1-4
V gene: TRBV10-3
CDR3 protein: AISDSGQGAEKLF

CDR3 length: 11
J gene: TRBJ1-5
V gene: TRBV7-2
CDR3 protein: ASSLGGAQPQH

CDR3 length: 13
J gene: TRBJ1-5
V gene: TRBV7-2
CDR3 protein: ASSLRTGRDQPQH

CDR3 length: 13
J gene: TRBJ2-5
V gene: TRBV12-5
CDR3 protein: ASGSRSKNQETQY

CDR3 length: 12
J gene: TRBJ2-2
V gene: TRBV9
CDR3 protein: ASSGQGYTGELF

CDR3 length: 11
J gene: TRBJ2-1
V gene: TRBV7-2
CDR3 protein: ASSLAQKNEQF

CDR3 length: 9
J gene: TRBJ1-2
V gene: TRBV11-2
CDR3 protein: ASSSGYGYT

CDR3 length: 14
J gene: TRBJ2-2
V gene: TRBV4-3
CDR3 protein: ASSQGQRQNTGELF

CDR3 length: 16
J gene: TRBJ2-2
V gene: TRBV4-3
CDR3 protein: ASSQEVGTVPNTGELF

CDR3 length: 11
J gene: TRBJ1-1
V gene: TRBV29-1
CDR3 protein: SVDEGPNTEAF

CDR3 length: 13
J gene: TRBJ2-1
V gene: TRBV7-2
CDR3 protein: ASSDRLAGYNEQF

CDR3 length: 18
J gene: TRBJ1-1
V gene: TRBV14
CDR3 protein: ASSQALFQGTKIMNTEAF

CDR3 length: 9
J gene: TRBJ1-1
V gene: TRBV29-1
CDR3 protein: SVEEGSLIG

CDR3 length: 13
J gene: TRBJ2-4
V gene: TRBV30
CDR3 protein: AWSGQGAVKNIQY

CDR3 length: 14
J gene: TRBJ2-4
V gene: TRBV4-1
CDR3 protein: ASSVQPPTGKNIQY

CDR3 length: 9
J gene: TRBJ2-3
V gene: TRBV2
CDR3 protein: ASQSGDTQY

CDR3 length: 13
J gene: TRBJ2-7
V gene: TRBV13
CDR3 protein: ASSLRGQGSYEQY

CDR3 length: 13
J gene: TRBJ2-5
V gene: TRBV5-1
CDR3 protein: ASSLSGGGGETQY

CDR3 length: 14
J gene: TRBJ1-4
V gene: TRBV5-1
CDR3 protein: ASSLGQSSRNEKLF

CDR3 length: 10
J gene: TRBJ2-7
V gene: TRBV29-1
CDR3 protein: SVGGTTYEQY

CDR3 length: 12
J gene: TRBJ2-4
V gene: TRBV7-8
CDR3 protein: ASSLQGVVDIQY

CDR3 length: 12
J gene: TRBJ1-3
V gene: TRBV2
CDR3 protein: ASTPGQGRNTIY

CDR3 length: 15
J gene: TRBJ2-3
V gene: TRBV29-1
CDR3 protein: SVEGFPGTGSPDTQY

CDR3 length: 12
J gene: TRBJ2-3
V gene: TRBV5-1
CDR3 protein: ASSLSQGTDTQY

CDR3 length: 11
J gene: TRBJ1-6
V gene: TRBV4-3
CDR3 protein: ASSQDTSSPLH

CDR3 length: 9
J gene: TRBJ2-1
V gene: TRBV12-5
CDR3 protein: ASVLGFWQF

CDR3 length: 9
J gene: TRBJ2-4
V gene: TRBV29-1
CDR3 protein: SVDVAGIQY

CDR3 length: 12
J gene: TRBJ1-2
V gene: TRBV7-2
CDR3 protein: ASSLSPNAGGYT